The following is a T cell receptor beta chain sequence with its context. The CDR3 consists of 16 residues. V lost 8 bases to trimming and J lost 0 bases; unmatched junction nucleotides: 8. Germline CDR1 MNHEY, CDR2 SMNVEV (reference sequence). Generated by immunoSEQ multiplex PCR, the TCRdb table keeps only in-frame clones and is missing some. Of fewer than 100,000 clones listed, around nine tenths were seen once; the top ten hold 10%. This entry belongs to a study of blood T cell repertoires in COVID-19. Sequenced material: peripheral blood. The TCR sequence derives from a man between 45 and 60 years old with acute or convalescent COVID-19. The chain joins TRBV27 to TRBJ1-5, with 9 bases matching TRBD1. The CDR3 sequence: CASRSQGALSNQPQHF. CDR3 nucleotide sequence: TGTGCCAGCCGCTCACAGGGGGCGCTTAGCAATCAGCCCCAGCATTTT.